This note documents a single T cell receptor (beta chain) sequence. Some clones are missing from TCRdb's copy, which holds only in-frame ones; the method was immunoSEQ multiplex PCR. The table has 150,000 or so clones, 80% to 90% seen once; the top ten hold approximately 1.4%. This specimen comes from a study of cytomegalovirus exposure and HLA in healthy donors. Study at large: Per a later analysis, the approximately 690 first-cohort and 95 to 150 validation repertoires shared one platform.

V was trimmed by 2 bases and J by 6 bases, leaving 12 bases between them. Germline CDR1 SGHRS, CDR2 YFSETQ. The CDR3 has 15 residues. The specimen sequenced was PBMCs. J is TRBJ1-6 and V is TRBV5-1; D gene ambiguous. The receptor was derived from a woman in her twenties or thirties in good health and CMV-seronegative. CDR3 sequence: CASSLLTGGNSPLHF. The DNA of the CDR3 is TGCGCCAGCAGCTTACTTACCGGAGGTAATTCACCCCTCCACTTT.